These 31 T cell receptor beta chains were sequenced from one sample in a study of Tregs in tolerant kidney transplant recipients. The protocol was immunoSEQ multiplex PCR, while the TCRdb copy is restricted to in-frame clones and leaves out a portion. The sample includes 75,000 to 85,000 clones, 91% seen only once; the top ten take 0.3% to 0.4%. The sequencing used Tregs from blood, collected before the transplant. Receptors were obtained from a human donor who received a combined kidney and bone marrow transplant.

The rearrangement joins TRBV5-1 to TRBJ2-2; TRBD2 is a possible D gene (6 bases). Germline CDR1 SGHRS, CDR2 YFSETQ. Trimming removed 4 bases at V and 4 bases at J, with 11 bases between. The CDR3 runs to 14 residues. The CDR3 bases are TGCGCCAGCAGCAGGGGACTCGTCACCGGGGAGCTGTTTTTT. Amino acid sequence: CASSRGLVTGELFF.

This chain uses TRBV11-3 with TRBJ2-2; 7 positions match TRBD1. The CDR3 is 14 residues long. CDR1 is SGHNT and CDR2 is YENEEA in the germline V gene. V was clipped by 2 bases and J by 5 bases; unmatched bases: 2. Here the CDR3 reads CASSLTGETGELFF. Written as DNA, the CDR3 is TGTGCCAGCAGCTTAACAGGGGAAACCGGGGAGCTGTTTTTT.

The chain links TRBV4-3 to TRBJ1-1; possible D gene TRBD1, 5 bases. Trimming removed 6 bases from V and 4 bases from J, with 12 bases in between. Germline V gene sequence: CDR1 LGHNA, CDR2 YSLEER. The CDR3 covers 13 residues. The CDR3 DNA is TGCGCCAGCAGGCAGCAGGGTGGCACTGAAGCTTTCTTT. Protein sequence: CASRQQGGTEAFF.

The V gene is TRBV5-1, the J gene TRBJ2-5, with TRBD1 identical over 7 bases. The CDR3 consists of 15 residues. Germline V gene data show CDR1 as SGHRS and CDR2 as YFSETQ. V shed 2 bases, J shed 3 bases, and the junction held 7 bases outside the gene matches. The CDR3 loop is CASSLTGTDKETQYF. In nucleotides, the CDR3 is TGCGCCAGCAGCTTAACCGGGACAGACAAAGAGACCCAGTACTTC.

The CDR3 region is CASSPLDLEGEQYF. In DNA, the CDR3 is TGCGCCAGCAGCCCCTTGGACCTTGAAGGCGAGCAGTACTTC. V usage is TRBV5-1 and J usage is TRBJ2-7; no firm D call. Deletions cut 4 bases from V and 6 bases from J, with 17 bases between. The CDR3 has 14 residues. CDR1 is SGHRS and CDR2 is YFSETQ in the germline V gene.

The genes are TRBV6-1 and TRBJ1-1, with D possibly TRBD1 on 5 matching bases. The germline V and J ends were trimmed by 5 bases and 11 bases, with 12 bases remaining between them. CDR3 length equals 11 residues. CDR1 is MNHNS, CDR2 SASEGT, per germline. The CDR3, as DNA: TGTGCCAGCAGTTTAGGGACGACGGCTTTCTTT. It codes for CASSLGTTAFF.

The chain employs TRBV7-9 and TRBJ2-3; D not certain. The V end lost 4 bases, the J end lost 2 bases, and 16 bases lay between the germline ends. The CDR3 runs 16 residues. In germline, CDR1 is SEHNR, CDR2 FQNEAQ (reference sequence). CDR3 amino acids: CASSSAYSRTTDTQYF. CDR3 sequence (DNA): TGTGCCAGCAGCTCCGCGTATTCCCGGACCACAGATACGCAGTATTTT.

The chain combines TRBV11-3 with TRBJ2-3, with D uncertain. The CDR3 extends over 14 amino acids. Germline assignment: CDR1 SGHNT and CDR2 YENEEA. Trimming removed 3 bases from V and 2 bases from J, with 9 bases in between. The CDR3 sequence is CASSFGNYTDTQYF. The CDR3 DNA follows: TGTGCCAGCAGCTTTGGGAATTACACAGATACGCAGTATTTT.

The chain combines TRBV7-2 with TRBJ1-5; D is ambiguous. This CDR3 spans 16 amino acids. V was pared by 1 base and J by 0 bases, with 10 bases between. The germline V gene encodes CDR1 SGHTA and CDR2 FQGNSA. The CDR3 DNA reads as TGTGCCAGCAGCTTAGAAGGCGGGTATAGCAATCAGCCCCAGCATTTT. It is translated as CASSLEGGYSNQPQHF.

A single count supports this clone. The chain has TRBV18 and TRBJ1-1; 9 nucleotides align to TRBD1. The CDR3 runs to 15 residues. The germline V gene encodes CDR1 KGHSH and CDR2 LQKENI. Trimming took 5 bases from V and 5 from J; bases not matched to a gene: 9. CDR3 nucleotides: TGTGCCAGCTCAGCTCTTACAGGGGGCGAGACTGAAGCTTTCTTT. The encoded protein is CASSALTGGETEAFF. The variable domain in full, completed from reference TRBV18 and TRBJ1-1, reads NAGVMQNPRHLVRRRGQEARLRCSPMKGHSHVYWYRQLPEEGLKFMVYLQKENIIDESGMPKERFSAEFPKEGPSILRIQQVVRGDSAAYFCASSALTGGETEAFFGQGTRLTVV.

The CDR3 region has the DNA TGTGCCAGCAGCCGGCAGGACCAAGAGACCCAGTACTTC. Its protein is CASSRQDQETQYF. The chain is built from TRBV5-4 and TRBJ2-5; D uncertain. CDR1 SGHNT and CDR2 YYREEE come from the germline V gene (reference sequence). V was shortened by 4 bases and J by 0 bases, with 7 bases between the two germline ends. CDR3 length equals 13 residues.

CDR3 region: CASSVGGRGEYNEQFF. The CDR3 bases are TGTGCCAGCAGCGTAGGGGGCAGGGGGGAATACAATGAGCAGTTCTTC. This chain links TRBV9 with TRBJ2-1, with D possibly matching TRBD1 (7 bases). CDR3 length: 16 residues. Germline CDR1 reads SGDLS; CDR2 reads YYNGEE. Trimming took 0 bases from V and 4 from J, leaving 14 bases between them.

This chain connects TRBV5-1 to TRBJ2-6; TRBD1 is a possible D gene (5 bases). Germline-derived CDR1 and CDR2 are SGHRS and YFSETQ. CDR3 length: 16 residues. V lost 7 bases to trimming and J lost 0 bases, with 14 bases between them. The CDR3 nucleotides are TGCGCCAGCCTAAGGGCAGGGCGCTCTGGGGCCAACGTCCTGACTTTC. Amino acid sequence: CASLRAGRSGANVLTF.

The chain recombines TRBV6-5 with TRBJ2-4, with D possibly TRBD1 on 6 matching bases. Deletions cut 8 bases from V and 9 bases from J, with 17 bases between. CDR3 size: 13 residues. The germline V gene encodes CDR1 MNHEY and CDR2 SVGAGI. The CDR3 loop is CASWKQGLAIQYF. The CDR3 DNA reads TGTGCCAGCTGGAAACAGGGTTTGGCCATTCAGTACTTC.

This clone was picked up one time. The genes are TRBV6-5 and TRBJ2-6; D call uncertain. V was cut by 2 bases and J by 2 bases, with 10 bases left in between. The CDR3 spans 16 residues. The germline CDR1 and CDR2 sequences are MNHEY and SVGAGI. CDR3 in DNA: TGTGCCAGCAGTTACCAATCCGGGCCTGGGGCCAACGTCCTGACTTTC. Protein: CASSYQSGPGANVLTF.

The CDR3 here is CASGPAGTDTQYF. For the CDR3, the DNA is TGTGCCAGCGGTCCAGCGGGAACAGATACGCAGTATTTT. V gene TRBV27 combines with J gene TRBJ2-3, with 7 bases fitting TRBD2. Germline trimming cut 8 bases from V and 3 bases from J; bases unmatched to any gene: 5. This CDR3 is built from 13 residues. Germline loops: CDR1 MNHEY, CDR2 SMNVEV (reference sequence).

V is TRBV29-1 and J is TRBJ1-4; tentative D call: TRBD1 (6 bases). The germline V gene encodes CDR1 SQVTM and CDR2 ANQGSEA. The CDR3 has 13 amino acids. V was shortened by 7 bases and J by 4 bases, with 13 bases between the two germline ends. CDR3 region: CSATGTINEKLFF. The CDR3 DNA reads as TGCAGCGCTACAGGGACCATTAATGAAAAACTGTTTTTT.

This clone was detected a few times. This chain links TRBV5-4 with TRBJ1-3, with a possible D match to TRBD1 (5 bases). The CDR3 loop spans 15 amino acids. Trimming removed 0 bases from V and 0 bases from J, with 7 bases in between. Germline loops: CDR1 SGHNT, CDR2 YYREEE (reference sequence). DNA of the CDR3: TGTGCCAGCAGCTTGGAAAGGGGCTCTGGAAACACCATATATTTT. The encoded protein is CASSLERGSGNTIYF.

Only one count was recorded for this clone. The chain has TRBV7-9 and TRBJ2-3; TRBD2 matches 13 bases. There are 16 residues in the CDR3. The J segment lost 0 bases and the V segment lost 4 bases, leaving 1 base of the junction unmatched. Germline V gene data show CDR1 as SEHNR and CDR2 as FQNEAQ (reference sequence). The CDR3 DNA follows: TGTGCCAGCAGCTCGGGACTAGCGGGAAGCACAGATACGCAGTATTTT. Translating it yields CASSSGLAGSTDTQYF.

V is TRBV28 and J is TRBJ2-1, with D hard to call. V lost 7 bases to trimming and J lost 2 bases, with 18 bases between them. The V gene's germline CDR1 is MDHEN and CDR2 SYDVKM. CDR3 length: 16 residues. As DNA, the CDR3 is TGTGCCAGCACCCCCATGGGATTAATAGCCTACAATGAGCAGTTCTTC. Its translation is CASTPMGLIAYNEQFF. The variable domain in full, completed from reference TRBV28 and TRBJ2-1, reads DVKVTQSSRYLVKRTGEKVFLECVQDMDHENMFWYRQDPGLGLRLIYFSYDVKMKEKGDIPEGYSVSREKKERFSLILESASTNQTSMYLCASTPMGLIAYNEQFFGPGTRLTVL.

This clone was detected only once. The chain employs TRBV5-8 and TRBJ2-2, with TRBD2 identical over 7 bases. V shed 2 bases, J shed 3 bases, and the junction held 7 bases outside the gene matches. Germline CDR1 reads SGHTS; CDR2 reads YDEGEE. The CDR3 sequence is 16 residues long. The CDR3 nucleotides are TGTGCCAGCAGCTTCCCTCTAGCGGTAGACACCGGGGAGCTGTTTTTT. It specifies CASSFPLAVDTGELFF.

The chain combines TRBV6-6 with TRBJ2-7, with a tentative D call TRBD2 (6 bases). This CDR3 comprises 14 residues. The germline CDR1 and CDR2 sequences are MNHNY and SVGAGI (reference sequence). The V end was cut by 10 bases, the J end by 3 bases, with 19 bases between. The CDR3 loop reads CATTPASADYEQYF. The CDR3 nucleotides read TGTGCCACCACCCCGGCTAGCGCTGACTACGAGCAGTACTTC.

The chain combines TRBV5-4 with TRBJ1-2; D gene uncertain. The V and J ends lost 4 bases and 4 bases respectively, with 17 bases between them. CDR1 and CDR2 from the germline V gene are SGHNT and YYREEE (reference sequence). CDR3 length equals 15 residues. The CDR3: CASSPLGSALYGYTF. The DNA for the CDR3 is TGTGCCAGCAGCCCCCTGGGGTCTGCCCTCTATGGCTACACCTTC.

J is TRBJ1-5 and V is TRBV28; possible D gene TRBD1, 5 bases. V dropped 4 bases and J dropped 1 base, with 11 bases sitting between them. There are 15 residues in the CDR3. Germline V gives CDR1 MDHEN, CDR2 SYDVKM. CDR3 sequence: CASSSGHSSNQPQHF. Written as DNA, the CDR3 is TGTGCCAGCAGTTCCGGACATTCGAGCAATCAGCCCCAGCATTTT.

The rearrangement uses TRBV27 and TRBJ1-1; D perhaps matches TRBD1 (5 bases). Germline loops: CDR1 MNHEY, CDR2 SMNVEV (reference sequence). This CDR3 is built from 15 residues. Trimming cost V 7 bases and J 5 bases, with 20 bases left between them. The CDR3 DNA is TGTGCCAGCAAAGGGGTTTTCGGGGCGCAAACTGAAGCTTTCTTT. Protein: CASKGVFGAQTEAFF.

This clone was found once. The genes are TRBV28 and TRBJ2-1; 7 nucleotides align to TRBD2. J gave up 6 bases and V 4 bases, and 12 bases lay outside the gene matches. This CDR3 contains 16 residues. Germline assignment: CDR1 MDHEN and CDR2 SYDVKM. The CDR3 here is CASSSLLAVEVNEQFF. The CDR3 nucleotides read TGTGCCAGCAGTTCACTCCTAGCGGTGGAGGTCAATGAGCAGTTCTTC.

The chain joins TRBV28 to TRBJ1-5; 8 bases are a match to TRBD1. V lost 6 bases to trimming and J lost 0 bases; unmatched junction nucleotides: 10. The CDR3 consists of 17 residues. From germline, CDR1 is MDHEN and CDR2 SYDVKM. This CDR3 reads CASRRQGMGYSNQPQHF. Written as DNA, the CDR3 is TGTGCCAGCAGACGACAGGGGATGGGATATAGCAATCAGCCCCAGCATTTT.

The chain is built from TRBV27 and TRBJ2-1; D unresolved. The germline V gene has CDR1 MNHEY and CDR2 SMNVEV (reference sequence). Between the trimmed V and J ends, which lost 1 base and 10 bases, there was a span of 11 bases. The CDR3 loop spans 13 amino acids. The CDR3 protein is CASSLLARGEQFF. The CDR3 bases are TGTGCCAGCAGTTTATTGGCTAGAGGCGAGCAGTTCTTC.

The genes are TRBV6-5 and TRBJ2-2; D is perhaps TRBD1 (5 bases). Trimming removed 0 bases from V and 4 bases from J, with 12 bases in between. The CDR3 consists of 16 residues. In germline, CDR1 is MNHEY, CDR2 SVGAGI. The CDR3 is CASSYSYDQGTGELFF. CDR3 DNA: TGTGCCAGCAGTTACTCGTATGATCAGGGCACCGGGGAGCTGTTTTTT.

The chain is built from TRBV11-3 and TRBJ2-1; TRBD2 matches 15 bases. J gave up 8 bases and V 4 bases, and 6 bases lay outside the gene matches. The CDR3 runs to 16 residues. Germline V gene data show CDR1 as SGHNT and CDR2 as YENEEA. CDR3 loop: CASSSGTSGRSDEQFF. The CDR3, as DNA: TGTGCCAGCAGCTCAGGGACTAGCGGGAGGAGCGATGAGCAGTTCTTC.

This clone was seen a single time. The genes are TRBV4-2 and TRBJ2-1, with 11 nucleotides matching TRBD2. From germline, CDR1 is LGHNA and CDR2 YNFKEQ. The CDR3 consists of 17 residues. The V and J ends lost 2 bases and 6 bases, in that order; junction bases with no gene match: 9. The CDR3: CASSQNSGRARGNEQFF. CDR3 DNA sequence: TGTGCCAGCAGCCAAAATAGCGGGAGGGCCAGGGGCAATGAGCAGTTCTTC.